Sequencing of this TCR beta chain was carried out in a study of T-cell reconstitution after alpha-beta-depleted transplantation in children listed by TCRdb under 2016. With respect to the entire study: Using TCR repertoire profiling, the study followed T-cell immune reconstitution in a quantitative way in children after TCRalphabeta/CD19-depleted allogeneic hematopoietic cell transplantation.

This clonotype has a handful of counts. Its specific antigen is unknown. Base qualities are missing; no much larger clone stands one base away. Library prep was done by PCR. Sequenced using an Illumina HiSeq 2500. TCR libraries were prepared with molecular barcoding, using unique molecular identifiers to normalize TCRbeta repertoire quantification. The public reads were quality trimmed at Q25 with fastp and then assembled into clones with MiXCR by TCRdb, keeping productive beta chains. Each CDR3 protein appears once, grouped with its most common genes and DNA. This sample has about 1,000,000 distinct CDR3 sequences in its table, and 25% to 30% of those were observed once. Under 30% of the sample belongs to the ten largest clones. CDR1 and CDR2, per the germline V gene, are MDHEN and SYDVKM. V is clipped by 2 bases and J by 5 bases, and the sequence between their germline boundaries is 10 bases long. The CDR3, cysteine through phenylalanine, is 14 amino acids long. The DNA shown is the 42-base CDR3, in frame from base 1.

What this sample's treatment or condition label stands for: allogeneic hematopoietic cell transplantation with graft depleted of TCRalphabeta T cells and CD19 B cells. The children who served as transplant recipients had been given grafts of TCRalphabeta/CD19-depleted allogeneic hematopoietic cells. Broader findings and caveats from the paper: In some patients, the high TCRbeta diversity seen at day 60 was put down to recipient T cells and intrathymic progenitors that had survived conditioning. About two months after transplant, the apparently early recovery of alphabetaT-cell counts reportedly depended on just several hundred clones that had expanded rapidly and came from non-depleted graft cells. Hyperexpanded clone frequencies declined over subsequent months; after one year, T-cell counts and TCRbeta diversity were mostly attributed to newly produced T cells.

The chain is made from TRBV28 and TRBJ1-5, with no reliable assignment of the D segment. The TCR originated in a boy under three years old who had a stem cell transplant for SCID, so the T cells may come from the graft donor. The specimen was PBMCs, mostly from graft donor cells, collected 360 days after TCRalphabeta/CD19-depleted stem cell transplant. The DNA sequence follows: TGTGCCAGCAGTTTAGATATAGGGTATCAGCCCCAGCATTTT. Translated, this is CASSLDIGYQPQHF.